This note documents a single T cell receptor beta chain sequence. CDR1 and CDR2 (germline): SGHRS, YFSETQ. There are 14 residues in the CDR3. Trimming cost V 3 bases and J 4 bases, with 13 bases left between them. The source of the sample is a study of blood T cell repertoires in COVID-19. Across the study: Spain, Italy and the United States supplied samples that represented acute and convalescent COVID-19. Nucleic acid was either cDNA or gDNA, and it came from T cells, B-cell-depleted T cells, or PBMCs.

In the source study's methods: Reference gene primer amplification gave nucleated cell count estimates. Libraries were prepared by immunoSEQ multiplex PCR; TCRdb keeps only in-frame clonotypes and omits some of them. The V and J calls and the clone size are those of that table, but D and trimming were determined from the DNA. There are about 51,000 clones in the sample; under 95% occur only once, and 3.1% lies in the top ten. The sequence was collected from a man aged 45-65 years with acute or convalescent COVID-19. The chain carries TRBV5-1 and TRBJ1-1; TRBD1 might be the D (5 bases). Sequencing input: peripheral blood. The CDR3 DNA sequence: TGCGCCAGCAGCTACGGACGGGGGGTCACTGAAGCTTTCTTT. Translated, it gives CASSYGRGVTEAFF.